The 14 T cell receptor beta chains presented below share a single source sample, sequenced in a study of beta chain features in type 1 diabetes. cDNA synthesis used the whole RNA isolate, giving expressed TCRB sequences. The method was immunoSEQ multiplex PCR; TCRdb's version includes in-frame clones alone and lacks a portion of them. Here the sample spans 900,000 or so clones, 15% to 20% being singletons. The specimen sequenced was naive CD4+ T cells from blood. The receptor source for this set is a woman in her late teens or twenties in good health.

This clone was recorded a few times. V gene TRBV19 combines with J gene TRBJ2-6; 7 bases are a match to TRBD1. The CDR3 loop spans 15 amino acids. The ends lost 4 bases at V and 4 bases at J; junction bases unmatched: 4. CDR1 and CDR2 (germline): LNHDA, SQIVND (reference sequence). In nucleotides, the CDR3 is TGTGCCAGTAGTAGAGACAGGGTCGGGGCCAACGTCCTGACTTTC. Translating it yields CASSRDRVGANVLTF. Using reference TRBV19 and TRBJ2-6 for the parts outside the CDR3, the full variable domain is DGGITQSPKYLFRKEGQNVTLSCEQNLNHDAMYWYRQDPGQGLRLIYYSQIVNDFQKGDIAEGYSVSREKKESFPLTVTSAQKNPTAFYLCASSRDRVGANVLTFGAGSRLTVL.

This chain uses TRBV15 with TRBJ2-1, with D hard to call. The V and J ends lost 0 bases and 0 bases respectively, with 6 bases between them. Germline V gene lookup returns CDR1 LNHNV and CDR2 YYDKDF (reference sequence). The CDR3 covers 15 residues. CDR3 residues: CATSRDLLSYNEQFF. Here the CDR3 DNA reads TGTGCCACCAGCAGAGATCTACTCTCCTACAATGAGCAGTTCTTC. The full variable domain, with the rest looked up from reference TRBV15 and TRBJ2-1, is DAMVIQNPRYQVTQFGKPVTLSCSQTLNHNVMYWYQQKSSQAPKLLFHYYDKDFNNEADTPDNFQSRRPNTSFCFLDIRSPGLGDTAMYLCATSRDLLSYNEQFFGPGTRLTVL.

This chain joins TRBV25-1 and TRBJ2-3; D uncertain. V lost 2 bases and J 2 bases, leaving 11 bases between the germline ends. Germline CDR1 and CDR2: MGHDK and SYGVNS. The CDR3 covers 15 residues. The CDR3 DNA follows: TGTGCCAGCAGTGAACAGGCGGACGCCACAGATACGCAGTATTTT. It is translated as CASSEQADATDTQYF.

This clone was recorded a few times. This chain uses TRBV7-9 with TRBJ1-2; D uncertain. The germline CDR1 and CDR2 sequences are SEHNR and FQNEAQ (reference sequence). V lost 3 bases, J lost 7 bases, and 12 bases lay in between. The CDR3 totals 13 residues. CDR3 in DNA: TGTGCCAGCAGCTTGGCCCCAGAAGGTGGCTACACCTTC. This codes for CASSLAPEGGYTF.

This clone has a handful of counts. The rearrangement uses TRBV18 and TRBJ1-1; a weak D match, TRBD1 (6 bases). This CDR3 has 13 amino acids. Germline V CDR1 and CDR2: KGHSH, LQKENI. Trimming shortened V by 6 bases and J by 3 bases, and 11 bases separated the two germline ends. The DNA for the CDR3 is TGTGCCAGCTCTCTGCAGGGGCACACTGAAGCTTTCTTT. The encoded protein is CASSLQGHTEAFF.

The gene calls are TRBV21-1 and TRBJ2-2; no check of the table's D call, TRBD1, against the DNA was made. TRBV21-1 constitutes a pseudogene. The CDR3 covers 18 residues. This CDR3 reads CASRRTGTGESNTGELFF. The CDR3, as DNA: TGTGCCAGCAGACGGACTGGGACAGGTGAATCGAACACCGGGGAGCTGTTTTTT.

This chain connects TRBV5-1 to TRBJ2-7; D possibly corresponds to TRBD1 (6 bases). In germline, CDR1 is SGHRS, CDR2 YFSETQ. Trimming cost V 0 bases and J 3 bases, with 16 bases left between them. CDR3 size: 16 residues. CDR3 sequence reads: CASSLDATGTNYEQYF. The CDR3 DNA is TGCGCCAGCAGCTTGGACGCCACTGGGACAAACTACGAGCAGTACTTC. The full variable domain, completed using reference TRBV5-1 and TRBJ2-7, is KAGVTQTPRYLIKTRGQQVTLSCSPISGHRSVSWYQQTPGQGLQFLFEYFSETQRNKGNFPGRFSGRQFSNSRSEMNVSTLELGDSALYLCASSLDATGTNYEQYFGPGTRLTVT.

The genes are TRBV11-2 and TRBJ2-4, with 10 bases lining up with TRBD1. Losses at the gene ends were 2 bases for V and 0 bases for J; bases not matched to a gene: 4. Per the germline V gene, CDR1 is SGHAT and CDR2 is FQNNGV. The CDR3 totals 17 residues. For the CDR3, the DNA is TGTGCCAGCAGCTTATTCCGGGACAGGGGAGCCAAAAACATTCAGTACTTC. Translated: CASSLFRDRGAKNIQYF.

This clone has a handful of counts. The chain employs TRBV7-2 and TRBJ2-1, with D hard to call. The V gene's germline CDR1 is SGHTA and CDR2 FQGNSA. Trimming took 0 bases from V and 0 from J, leaving 6 bases between them. The CDR3 is made up of 15 amino acids. This chain's CDR3 is CASSLASHSYNEQFF. DNA for the CDR3: TGTGCCAGCAGCTTAGCTTCACACTCCTACAATGAGCAGTTCTTC.

This clone was found a few times. The rearrangement links TRBV15 to TRBJ2-3, with 8 nucleotides matching TRBD1. Trimming at V came to 0 bases and at J to 2 bases, leaving 7 bases not matched to a gene. This CDR3 comprises 17 residues. The germline CDR1 and CDR2 sequences are LNHNV and YYDKDF (reference sequence). The CDR3 region is CATSRDWVTGVTDTQYF. The CDR3 bases are TGTGCCACCAGCAGAGATTGGGTGACAGGGGTCACAGATACGCAGTATTTT.

The chain employs TRBV4-3 and TRBJ2-7; D possibly corresponds to TRBD2 (5 bases). Trimming removed 2 bases at V and 3 bases at J, with 26 bases between. Germline values: CDR1 LGHNA, CDR2 YSLEER. The CDR3 extends over 19 amino acids. CDR3: CASSQYISMGGGDIYEQYF. CDR3 in DNA: TGCGCCAGCAGCCAATATATAAGTATGGGCGGAGGAGATATCTACGAGCAGTACTTC.

This clone has a handful of counts. The chain is built from TRBV5-1 and TRBJ2-2; D unresolved. The V end was cut by 4 bases, the J end by 3 bases, with 16 bases between. CDR3 length equals 16 residues. Looked up from germline, CDR1 is SGHRS and CDR2 is YFSETQ. The CDR3 sequence: CASSLEVVGYTGELFF. In DNA, the CDR3 is TGCGCCAGCAGCCTTGAGGTAGTAGGATACACCGGGGAGCTGTTTTTT.

This clone has a single count. The genes are TRBV7-2 and TRBJ2-7, with 7 positions matching TRBD1. The CDR3 sequence is 15 residues long. Germline lookup yields CDR1 SGHTA and CDR2 FQGNSA. Trimming removed 1 base from V and 2 bases from J; junction bases left unmatched: 5. CDR3 sequence reads: CASSLVGQDPYEQYF. In nucleotides, the CDR3 is TGTGCCAGCAGCTTAGTCGGACAGGACCCCTACGAGCAGTACTTC. Full variable domain (remainder filled in from reference TRBV7-2 and TRBJ2-7): GAGVSQSPSNKVTEKGKDVELRCDPISGHTALYWYRQSLGQGLEFLIYFQGNSAPDKSGLPSDRFSAERTGGSVSTLTIQRTQQEDSAVYLCASSLVGQDPYEQYFGPGTRLTVT.

This clone turned up a few times. This chain links TRBV9 with TRBJ2-1; the match to TRBD2 covers 11 bases. Germline CDR1 SGDLS, CDR2 YYNGEE. The V segment lost 3 bases and the J segment 7 bases; nucleotides outside the gene matches: 6. This CDR3 comprises 15 residues. The CDR3 here is CASSATSGRINEQFF. DNA of the CDR3: TGTGCCAGCAGCGCAACTAGCGGGAGAATTAATGAGCAGTTCTTC.